The sequence of this T cell receptor (beta chain) was determined in a study of T cell responses to AZD1222 COVID-19 vaccine. Generated by immunoSEQ multiplex PCR, the TCRdb table keeps only in-frame clones and is missing some. The sample lists 100,000 to 150,000 clones; approximately 94% were seen once. Germline values: CDR1 SGHDT, CDR2 YYEEEE. The V end was cut by 2 bases, the J end by 4 bases, with 4 bases between. The CDR3 length is 11 residues. The clonotype comes from an adult who received the AZD1222 COVID-19 vaccine. The sample consisted of peripheral blood, taken 28 days after the second AZD1222 dose. V and J are TRBV5-6 and TRBJ2-7; D remains ambiguous. CDR3 in DNA: TGTGCCAGCAGCTTCAAGTACGAGCAGTACTTC. It encodes CASSFKYEQYF.